This T cell receptor beta chain emerged from a study of CD8+CD57+ T cells in acquired aplastic anemia. Overall study context: Isolated CD4+ and CD8+ cells, once sorted, yielded DNA averaging about 3 ug.

This CDR3 is 13 amino acids long. V was clipped by 5 bases and J by 5 bases; unmatched bases: 3. Germline values: CDR1 SGHTA, CDR2 FQGNSA. Study-wide results and limits: Some 28 sequences, all CD8+ CDR3, were shared between patients and controls.

Both TCR beta VDJ combination and CDR3 sequence profiling were carried out. Genomic DNA was the template for this profiling. MiXCR was run by TCRdb on the reads, yielding one entry per CDR3 protein. The table includes over 45,000 distinct CDR3 sequences, around 73% detected once. This clonotype counts as medium-sized. The antigen is undetermined. This clonotype was obtained from a human donor in good health, serving as a control. Sequencing input: sorted CD4+, CD8+, or CD8+CD57+ T cells (not recorded which) from PBMCs. The J gene is TRBJ1-5, the V gene TRBV7-2; 7 bases are shared with TRBD1. The CDR3 sequence is CASSDRVDQPQHF. The CDR3 DNA reads as TGTGCCAGCAGCGACAGGGTGGATCAGCCCCAGCATTTT.